The 10 T cell receptor beta chains given below trace back to one sample, sequenced in a study of PD-L1 blockade in urothelial cancer. Clones were read by immunoSEQ multiplex PCR, and TCRdb kept only the in-frame ones, dropping some. The sample carries 30,000 to 40,000 clones, 75% to 85% recorded once. This material consisted of PBMCs, taken around atezolizumab (anti-PD-L1) treatment. The receptors originated from a man in his sixties with urothelial cancer.

The rearrangement links TRBV11-1 to TRBJ2-1; 7 bases map to TRBD2. V dropped 5 bases and J dropped 10; count of bases not matched to a gene: 8. The CDR3 runs to 13 residues. Germline V gene data show CDR1 as SGHAT and CDR2 as FQDESV (reference sequence). The CDR3 DNA reads TGTGCCAGCAGCCCCAGCGGGATTCCCGAGCAGTTCTTC. Its translation is CASSPSGIPEQFF.

The rearrangement uses TRBV6-6 and TRBJ1-1; TRBD1 matches 7 bases. The germline V gene has CDR1 MNHNY and CDR2 SVGAGI (reference sequence). J lost 0 bases, V lost 7 bases, and 11 bases had no gene match. The CDR3 spans 16 residues. CDR3 protein: CASTQGRTGLNTEAFF. CDR3 coding DNA: TGTGCCAGCACCCAAGGAAGGACAGGATTGAACACTGAAGCTTTCTTT.

The rearrangement uses TRBV7-2 and TRBJ2-7, with 12 bases lining up with TRBD1. Unmatched junction bases numbered 2, after V lost 3 bases and J lost 2 bases. The CDR3 extends over 15 amino acids. CDR1 and CDR2 (germline): SGHTA, FQGNSA. The CDR3 sequence is CASSLGQGATYEQYF. CDR3 bases: TGTGCCAGCAGCTTGGGACAGGGGGCAACCTACGAGCAGTACTTC.

The chain uses TRBV5-1 and TRBJ1-2; a possible D gene is TRBD1 (5 bases). The CDR3 is 14 amino acids. Germline CDR1 SGHRS, CDR2 YFSETQ. The V gene lost 4 bases and the J gene lost 4 bases, with 14 bases spanning the gap. Here the CDR3 reads CASSRTPGGYGYTF. The CDR3, as DNA: TGCGCCAGCAGCCGGACCCCGGGGGGCTATGGCTACACCTTC.

V is TRBV30 and J is TRBJ2-3, with TRBD1 identical over 7 bases. Germline CDR1 is GTSNPN and CDR2 is SVGIG (reference sequence). V lost 8 bases to trimming and J lost 5 bases; unmatched junction nucleotides: 7. The CDR3 runs to 12 residues. CDR3 sequence (DNA): TGTGCCGGGTCCCACAGGGGAGATACGCAGTATTTT. Translated: CAGSHRGDTQYF.

This chain joins TRBV18 and TRBJ2-3; a possible D gene is TRBD2 (6 bases). Germline CDR1 reads KGHSH; CDR2 reads LQKENI. V gave up 3 bases and J gave up 9 bases, with 7 bases separating them. The CDR3 length is 11 residues. CDR3 coding DNA: TGTGCCAGCTCACCGGGAGGCACGCAGTATTTT. Translation: CASSPGGTQYF.

V and J are TRBV19 and TRBJ1-3; possible D gene TRBD1, 5 bases. The CDR3 covers 16 residues. Trimming cost V 4 bases and J 1 base, with 14 bases left between them. Germline loops: CDR1 LNHDA, CDR2 SQIVND (reference sequence). The CDR3 loop is CASSSQGTTSGNTIYF. CDR3 coding DNA: TGTGCCAGTAGTAGTCAGGGAACCACTTCTGGAAACACCATATATTTT. Full variable domain (outside the CDR3, taken from reference TRBV19 and TRBJ1-3): DGGITQSPKYLFRKEGQNVTLSCEQNLNHDAMYWYRQDPGQGLRLIYYSQIVNDFQKGDIAEGYSVSREKKESFPLTVTSAQKNPTAFYLCASSSQGTTSGNTIYFGEGSWLTVV.

The chain links TRBV5-1 to TRBJ1-2, with a possible D match to TRBD1 (6 bases). V dropped 4 bases and J dropped 3 bases, with 10 bases sitting between them. The CDR3 consists of 13 residues. The germline V gene encodes CDR1 SGHRS and CDR2 YFSETQ. The CDR3 here is CASSVAGDYGYTF. The CDR3 bases are TGCGCCAGCAGCGTTGCAGGGGACTATGGCTACACCTTC.

This rearrangement joins TRBV19 to TRBJ2-2, with 7 bases identical to TRBD2. Germline V gene sequence: CDR1 LNHDA, CDR2 SQIVND (reference sequence). The J segment lost 2 bases and the V segment lost 5 bases, leaving 5 bases of the junction unmatched. CDR3 length: 15 residues. The DNA for the CDR3 is TGTGCCAGTAGTTGGGGGAGGGCCAACACCGGGGAGCTGTTTTTT. Translating it yields CASSWGRANTGELFF.

This clone was picked up a small number of times. The V and J genes are TRBV5-4 and TRBJ2-1, with 11 bases lining up with TRBD2. The V gene end was trimmed by 5 bases and the J gene end by 4 bases; junction bases not matched to a gene: 5. This CDR3 spans 15 amino acids. Germline V gene lookup returns CDR1 SGHNT and CDR2 YYREEE (reference sequence). The CDR3 DNA reads TGTGCCAGCAGGACCCTAGCGGGAGGATACAATGAGCAGTTCTTC. This encodes CASRTLAGGYNEQFF.